The 20 T cell receptor beta chains below were found in one sample sequenced in a study of CXCR3-negative and CXCR3-positive naive CD8 T cells. Study results and caveats: Naive cells positive for CXCR3 carried more hydrophobic TRB CDR3s than CXCR3-negative ones.

No cognate antigen is known for these TCRs. Through 5' RACE with UMI labels, the TRB cDNA libraries were prepared. Each CDR3 protein gets one entry in TCRdb, which reprocessed the 5' RACE reads and gives no DNA. The listing contains about 6,400 distinct CDR3 sequences. The material sequenced was naive CXCR3+ CD8+ T cells from blood. Noted subset: CD45RO-CCR7+CD27+CD95- naive CD8+ T cells expressing CXCR3 (TNR3+). These receptors were taken from a human donor in good health. Some clones in this sample may be carry-over from other donors' samples.

This clonotype shows up as medium-sized by frequency. The chain couples TRBV27 to TRBJ2-3; there is no DNA to check the TCRdb D call of TRBD2. CDR1 and CDR2 (germline): MNHEY, SMNVEV (reference sequence). This CDR3 has 14 amino acids. CDR3 sequence reads: CASSWGLAGDTQYF.

The chain is built from TRBV28 and TRBJ2-2; the TCRdb call, TRBD2, lacks DNA for checking. The CDR3 loop spans 16 amino acids. Germline values: CDR1 MDHEN, CDR2 SYDVKM. CDR3 protein: CASSSQRGVGTGELFF. Based on the CDR3 plus reference TRBV28 and TRBJ2-2, the full variable domain is DVKVTQSSRYLVKRTGEKVFLECVQDMDHENMFWYRQDPGLGLRLIYFSYDVKMKEKGDIPEGYSVSREKKERFSLILESASTNQTSMYLCASSSQRGVGTGELFFGEGSRLTVL.

The CDR3 protein is CASSFSEAPAREQYF. This chain uses TRBV7-6 with TRBJ2-7; checking the TCRdb D call of TRBD2 is not possible without DNA. From germline, CDR1 is SGHVS and CDR2 FNYEAQ. CDR3 length: 15 amino acids. The full variable domain, rest sourced from reference TRBV7-6 and TRBJ2-7, is GAGVSQSPRYKVTKRGQDVALRCDPISGHVSLYWYRQALGQGPEFLTYFNYEAQQDKSGLPNDRFSAERPEGSISTLTIQRTEQRDSAMYRCASSFSEAPAREQYFGPGTRLTVT.

This chain links TRBV5-1 with TRBJ2-7; TCRdb's assignment of TRBD1 cannot be checked, as there is no DNA. Germline CDR1 and CDR2: SGHRS and YFSETQ. CDR3 length equals 14 residues. The CDR3 region is CASSLGQGVDEQYF.

The chain joins TRBV7-9 to TRBJ1-4; TCRdb's assignment of TRBD1 cannot be checked, as there is no DNA. The CDR3 spans 18 residues. Per the germline V gene, CDR1 is SEHNR and CDR2 is FQNEAQ (reference sequence). This CDR3 is CASSFGPSTNPPDEKLFF.

The genes are TRBV25-1 and TRBJ2-1; the TCRdb call, TRBD2, lacks DNA for checking. CDR3 length: 15 residues. The germline V gene has CDR1 MGHDK and CDR2 SYGVNS. The CDR3 is CASSRVAGGIDEQFF.

V usage is TRBV7-9 and J usage is TRBJ1-6; TCRdb reports TRBD1, a call that lacks DNA to check it against. The CDR3 runs to 13 residues. Germline V gives CDR1 SEHNR, CDR2 FQNEAQ (reference sequence). The CDR3 loop reads CASSPGDTSPLNF.

This chain links TRBV7-7 with TRBJ2-5; lacking DNA, the TRBD1 call made by TCRdb goes unchecked. CDR3 size: 14 residues. From germline, CDR1 is SSHAT and CDR2 FNYEAQ (reference sequence). CDR3 protein: CASSLGTGIETQYF.

Frequency places this clonotype as medium-sized. V usage is TRBV15 and J usage is TRBJ1-6. Germline V lookup: CDR1 LNHNV, CDR2 YYDKDF (reference sequence). The CDR3 runs 15 residues. The CDR3 is CATSRDFETLSPLHF.

Measured by frequency, this clonotype is medium-sized. The chain has TRBV5-1 and TRBJ2-3. Germline V gives CDR1 SGHRS, CDR2 YFSETQ. This CDR3 has 12 amino acids. The CDR3 spells CASSLAMDTQYF.

Measured by frequency, this clonotype is medium-sized. The chain uses TRBV7-9 and TRBJ1-1. The CDR3 is 13 amino acids. Per germline, CDR1 SEHNR and CDR2 FQNEAQ (reference sequence). CDR3 in amino acids: CASSFHGNTEAFF.

This clonotype is medium-sized by frequency. The chain uses TRBV5-1 and TRBJ2-7; TCRdb returns TRBD1, unconfirmable since there is no DNA. Per germline, CDR1 SGHRS and CDR2 YFSETQ. CDR3 size: 14 residues. The CDR3 is CASSLAAGQYEQYF.

This clonotype ranks as medium-sized in terms of frequency. The V and J genes are TRBV4-1 and TRBJ1-5. The CDR3 totals 14 residues. Germline V gene sequence: CDR1 MGHRA, CDR2 YSYEKL. The CDR3 sequence is CASSQVTANQPQHF.

CDR3 protein: CSARDYASYEQYF. V is TRBV20-1 and J is TRBJ2-7. The CDR3 consists of 13 residues. Germline CDR1 is DFQATT and CDR2 is SNEGSKA (reference sequence).

Considering frequency, this clonotype is medium-sized. This sequence joins TRBV19 and TRBJ2-1. In germline, CDR1 is LNHDA, CDR2 SQIVND (reference sequence). The CDR3 is 15 amino acids. The CDR3: CASSLSGSSYNEQFF.

The chain employs TRBV27 and TRBJ2-7; the D call from TCRdb, TRBD2, cannot be confirmed without DNA. The CDR3 has 14 residues. Germline CDR1 and CDR2: MNHEY and SMNVEV (reference sequence). The CDR3 region is CASSLNGGRNEQYF.

J is TRBJ1-6 and V is TRBV7-3; TCRdb names TRBD1, which stays unverified in the absence of DNA. Germline V lookup: CDR1 SGHTA, CDR2 FQGTGA. The CDR3 spans 15 residues. The chain's CDR3 is CASSFGTGVDSPLHF.

The V gene is TRBV28, the J gene TRBJ2-1. The CDR3 runs 11 residues. The germline V gene has CDR1 MDHEN and CDR2 SYDVKM. The CDR3 sequence is CAISFSWEQFF.

This clonotype is identified as medium-sized from frequency. The V call is TRBV29-1, the J call TRBJ1-4; without DNA, the TCRdb call of TRBD1 cannot be checked. Germline CDR1 and CDR2: SQVTM and ANQGSEA. CDR3 length equals 13 residues. This CDR3 reads CSVEPRGNEKLFF.

This clonotype counts as medium-sized by frequency. This chain connects TRBV21-1 to TRBJ2-3; TCRdb returns TRBD2, unconfirmable since there is no DNA. TRBV21-1 is tagged as a pseudogene. This CDR3 comprises 18 residues. This CDR3 is CASSKAGTSGFSTDTQYF.